This T cell receptor beta chain stems from a study of blood T cell repertoires in COVID-19. The CDR3 is 11 amino acids. The V end lost 6 bases, the J end lost 7 bases, and 10 bases lay between the germline ends. Germline V gene data show CDR1 as MNHEY and CDR2 as SVGEGT. The repertoire was sequenced with immunoSEQ multiplex PCR; TCRdb's copy has only in-frame clones and lacks some. The sample contains approximately 300,000 clones, more than 75% of which appear only once. This clonotype originated in a woman younger than 30 who had recovered from COVID-19. The V and J genes are TRBV6-2 or TRBV6-3 and TRBJ2-7, with D unclear. Sequenced input: PBMCs or T cells enriched from blood (not recorded which). This CDR3 is CASSSSGEQYF. CDR3 DNA: TGTGCCAGCAGCTCATCCGGGGAGCAGTACTTC.